This record looks at one T cell receptor beta chain sequence and its context. PCR was performed using 60 Vbeta and 13 Jbeta primers. Sequencing was performed with immunoSEQ multiplex PCR; in TCRdb, only in-frame clones are kept and a portion is missing. The listing contains 91,000 or so clones. The sample belongs to a study of cytomegalovirus exposure and HLA in healthy donors. This CDR3 is 13 amino acids long. V lost 5 bases, J lost 0 bases, and 8 bases lay in between. Per the germline V gene, CDR1 is MDHEN and CDR2 is SYDVKM. What was sequenced was PBMCs. The rearrangement uses TRBV28 and TRBJ2-7; TRBD1 is a possible D gene (6 bases). The origin of this receptor is a woman in her 30s in good health and CMV-seronegative. CDR3 region: CASSHRASYEQYF. DNA for the CDR3: TGTGCCAGCAGTCACAGGGCCTCCTACGAGCAGTACTTC.